This TCR beta chain was found in a study of shared clonotypes between healthy human individuals. Germline V gene lookup returns CDR1 SGDLS and CDR2 YYNGEE. V gave up 3 bases and J gave up 1 base, with 5 bases separating them. The CDR3 loop spans 13 amino acids. Assay used: immunoSEQ multiplex PCR; TCRdb lists only in-frame clones, some missing. The sample lists about 2,100,000 clones, roughly 91% occurring once. Naive-designated CD8 cells lacked CD45RO, were positively enriched for CCR7, and omitted terminally differentiated effector memory CD45RA+ cells. A remark on this clone: Additional DNA sequences in this sample encode the identical CDR3.

This clonotype was obtained from a man aged 18-30 years in good health. Some clones in this sample may be carry-over from other donors' samples. The source material was naive CD8+ T cells from PBMCs. The gene calls are TRBV9 and TRBJ1-3, with D unresolved. CDR3 amino acids: CASSEVSGNTIYF. In DNA, the CDR3 is TGTGCCAGCAGCGAGGTTTCTGGAAACACCATATATTTT.